These T cell receptor beta chains were read from a single sample in a study of blood T cell repertoires in COVID-19. Assay: immunoSEQ multiplex PCR; the TCRdb copy retains only in-frame clones and omits some. The sample yields 140,000 or so clones, 70% to 90% seen once. Sequenced sample: PBMCs or T cells enriched from blood (not recorded which). These receptors all come from a middle-aged woman who had recovered from COVID-19. Each CDR3 is given with its conserved first and last residue. A D gene is named only where the DNA matches it firmly. The listing skips clone size in some rows; elsewhere it reads once, few, many or a size class.

>TRBV7-3|TRBJ2-1|NA|TRBD2
TGTGCCAGCAGCCCCTTGGCGGGAGCGGGGAATGAGCAGTTCTTC
CASSPLAGAGNEQFF
>TRBV30|TRBJ2-7|once|NA
TGTGCCTGGAGCAGGGGAGCTTCCTACGAGCAGTACTTC
CAWSRGASYEQYF
>TRBV9|TRBJ2-2|once|NA
TGTGCCAGCAGCGCCCAATCCGGGGAGCTGTTTTTT
CASSAQSGELFF
>TRBV2|TRBJ2-5|NA|TRBD2
TGTGCCAGCAGTGATAATAGCGGGGGTTTAGAGACCCAGTACTTC
CASSDNSGGLETQYF
>TRBV19|TRBJ1-5|NA|NA
TGTGCCAGTAGTATAGAAGGGGGACGGGGCAATCAGCCCCAGCATTTT
CASSIEGGRGNQPQHF
>TRBV7-9|TRBJ2-5|NA|TRBD1
TGTGCCAGCAGCTTAGCCCCCGGGACAGGGGTGCAAGAGACCCAGTACTTC
CASSLAPGTGVQETQYF
>TRBV5-1|TRBJ1-2|NA|TRBD1
TGCGCCAGCAGCTGGGACAGGGGCCGAGGCTACACCTTC
CASSWDRGRGYTF
>TRBV20-1|TRBJ2-1|NA|NA
TGCAGTGCTAGTCCCCCCAGGGTCAATGAGCAGTTCTTC
CSASPPRVNEQFF
>TRBV6-4|TRBJ1-6|medium-sized|NA
TGTGCCAGCAGTGACGGGACAAATTCACCCCTCCACTTT
CASSDGTNSPLHF
>TRBV12-5|TRBJ2-1|NA|NA
TGTGCTAGTGCCCGGAGGAGGCGGACCAGCAATGAGCAGTTCTTC
CASARRRRTSNEQFF
>TRBV25-1|TRBJ1-2|NA|TRBD1
TGTGCCAGCAGTGAAATGGGACAGGGGGGGCTATCCTATGGCTACACCTTC
CASSEMGQGGLSYGYTF
>TRBV27|TRBJ1-1|NA|NA
TGTGCCAGCAGTTTCGGCGGACAGAACACTGAAGCTTTCTTT
CASSFGGQNTEAFF
>TRBV19|TRBJ2-7|NA|TRBD1
TGTGCCAGTAGTATGGGACTGTTAGACAGGGGGCCTTTCTCCTACGAGCAGTACTTC
CASSMGLLDRGPFSYEQYF
>TRBV3-1/TRBV3-2|TRBJ2-5|NA|TRBD2
TGTGCCAGCAGCCGATACCAGGGACTAGCGGGAACGAACCAAGAGACCCAGTACTTC
CASSRYQGLAGTNQETQYF
>TRBV6-5|TRBJ2-5|NA|TRBD2
TGTGCCAGCAGTTTCTCTAGCGGGGGGGAAGAGACCCAGTACTTC
CASSFSSGGEETQYF
>TRBV7-9|TRBJ1-2|NA|TRBD1
TGTGCCAGCAGCTTAGCCGGGGACAGGGGGCAATTCAACTATGGCTACACCTTC
CASSLAGDRGQFNYGYTF
>TRBV7-8|TRBJ1-3|NA|NA
TGTGCCAGCAGCCCTTTAAGTCAGTCTGGAAACACCATATATTTT
CASSPLSQSGNTIYF
>TRBV3-1/TRBV3-2|TRBJ2-5|NA|TRBD2
TGTGCCAGCAGCCAAGGACTAGCGGGGGCCCAAGAGACCCAGTACTTC
CASSQGLAGAQETQYF
>TRBV7-8|TRBJ1-3|once|NA
TGTGCCAGCAGCTTCGGCCCTAGTGGAAACACCATATATTTT
CASSFGPSGNTIYF
>TRBV13|TRBJ1-2|few|TRBD1
TGTGCCAGCAGCCTAGGACAGGTTGGGTTTGGCTACACCTTC
CASSLGQVGFGYTF
>TRBV2|TRBJ1-5|NA|NA
TGTGCCAGCACGGGGAGCAATCAGCCCCAGCATTTT
CASTGSNQPQHF
>TRBV19|TRBJ1-1|few|NA
TGTGCCAGTACCGACAGTATGAACACTGAAGCTTTCTTT
CASTDSMNTEAFF
>TRBV2|TRBJ1-1|NA|TRBD1
TGTGCCAGCAGTGAAACCCTTGGCTCCGGGACAGGGAGGAGGAGGACTGAAGCTTTCTTT
CASSETLGSGTGRRRTEAFF
>TRBV27|TRBJ2-2|NA|TRBD2
TGTGCCAGCACCCCCGGCCTAGCGGGAACCATACGAGTCGGGGAGCTGTTTTTT
CASTPGLAGTIRVGELFF
>TRBV5-6|TRBJ2-7|NA|NA
TGTGCCAGCAGTCCCGGGACACTTTCCTACGAGCAGTACTTC
CASSPGTLSYEQYF